The 11 T cell receptor beta chains below all came from one sample that was sequenced in a study of cytomegalovirus exposure and HLA in healthy donors. Primers included in the PCR were 60 Vbeta and 13 Jbeta primers. Measured with immunoSEQ multiplex PCR; TCRdb has only the in-frame clones, and not every one. The sample is made up of under 120,000 clones, and the top ten hold 0.5% to 0.7% of it. The material sequenced was PBMCs. All receptors derive from a man aged 45-65 years in good health and CMV-seronegative.

The rearrangement joins TRBV27 to TRBJ2-7, with 12 bases fitting TRBD1. J was trimmed by 5 bases and V by 3 bases; bases with no gene match: 5. The CDR3 loop spans 15 amino acids. Germline V CDR1 and CDR2: MNHEY, SMNVEV (reference sequence). CDR3 DNA sequence: TGTGCCAGCAGTTTTTCCGGGACAGGGGGCAACGAGCAGTACTTC. Translating it yields CASSFSGTGGNEQYF.

The V call is TRBV7-2, the J call TRBJ2-1; a possible D gene is TRBD2 (6 bases). Trimming pared 3 bases from V and 9 bases from J, leaving 18 bases between. Germline CDR1 SGHTA, CDR2 FQGNSA. The CDR3 sequence is 15 residues long. The CDR3 DNA reads as TGTGCCAGCAGCTTCTTGGGGGGTGCTACAATTGAGCAGTTCTTC. Translation gives CASSFLGGATIEQFF.

This sequence joins TRBV10-3 and TRBJ2-7; the match to TRBD1 covers 9 bases. The CDR3 length is 13 residues. Germline trimming cut 10 bases from V and 4 bases from J; bases unmatched to any gene: 8. The germline gives CDR1 ENHRY, CDR2 SYGVKD. The CDR3 DNA follows: TGTGCCACCAGGGGGGACAGGGTTTACGAGCAGTACTTC. Its protein product is CATRGDRVYEQYF.

The rearrangement uses TRBV15 and TRBJ2-1, with no clear D. CDR3 length: 16 residues. Germline lookup yields CDR1 LNHNV and CDR2 YYDKDF (reference sequence). With 1 base removed from V and 3 bases from J, the gap between germline ends came to 13 bases. The CDR3 is CATSRVERPNYNEQFF. CDR3 nucleotide sequence: TGTGCCACCAGCAGAGTGGAGCGCCCTAACTACAATGAGCAGTTCTTC.

V gene TRBV18 combines with J gene TRBJ2-7; 9 bases fit TRBD2. CDR1 is KGHSH, CDR2 LQKENI, per germline. The CDR3 has 17 residues. The junction had 8 bases not matched to a gene; V was cut back by 2 bases and J by 0 bases. The CDR3 sequence is CASSPTSSGVSSYEQYF. The CDR3 DNA follows: TGTGCCAGCTCACCAACCTCTAGCGGGGTGAGCTCCTACGAGCAGTACTTC.

The chain is built from TRBV5-1 and TRBJ2-6, with no clear D. V gave up 3 bases and J gave up 0 bases, with 4 bases separating them. Germline CDR1 reads SGHRS; CDR2 reads YFSETQ. This CDR3 contains 14 residues. The DNA for the CDR3 is TGCGCCAGCAGCTCAGGCTCTGGGGCCAACGTCCTGACTTTC. Its protein product is CASSSGSGANVLTF.

The chain uses TRBV6-5 and TRBJ2-5; 7 nucleotides line up with TRBD2. TRBJ2-7 matches the DNA end more closely, so the J call is doubtful. Germline CDR1 is MNHEY and CDR2 is SVGAGI. This CDR3 contains 15 residues. CDR3 region: CASSYSGTGSYEQYF. As DNA, the CDR3 is TGTGCCAGCAGTTACAGCGGGACGGGCTCCTACGAGCAGTACTTC.

J is TRBJ2-7 and V is TRBV5-1; no clear D. Between the trimmed V and J ends, which lost 3 bases and 0 bases, there was a span of 13 bases. The CDR3 extends over 15 amino acids. Germline CDR1 is SGHRS and CDR2 is YFSETQ. CDR3: CASSYSATTSYEQYF. As DNA, the CDR3 is TGCGCCAGCAGCTACAGTGCGACGACCTCCTACGAGCAGTACTTC. The full variable domain, with the rest looked up from reference TRBV5-1 and TRBJ2-7, is KAGVTQTPRYLIKTRGQQVTLSCSPISGHRSVSWYQQTPGQGLQFLFEYFSETQRNKGNFPGRFSGRQFSNSRSEMNVSTLELGDSALYLCASSYSATTSYEQYFGPGTRLTVT.

The chain couples TRBV7-8 to TRBJ2-2, with 8 bases fitting TRBD1. CDR1 is SGHVS and CDR2 is FQNEAQ in the germline V gene. The CDR3 sequence is 15 residues long. V dropped 3 bases and J dropped 9; count of bases not matched to a gene: 9. The CDR3: CASSFEDRVFRELFF. CDR3 bases: TGTGCCAGCAGCTTTGAGGACAGGGTTTTCCGGGAGCTGTTTTTT.

The rearrangement links TRBV29-1 to TRBJ1-1; TRBD1 aligns across 10 bases. Germline V gene data show CDR1 as SQVTM and CDR2 as ANQGSEA. The CDR3 is 14 residues long. The trim removed 7 bases at V and 5 bases at J, leaving 10 bases unmatched. The CDR3 coding sequence is TGCAGCGCCGCCTCGGACAGGGGGTGGACTGAAGCTTTCTTT. Translating it yields CSAASDRGWTEAFF.

CDR3 nucleotides: TGTGCCAGCAGTTACTCGGACAGGATCCCCGGCTACACCTTC. It yields the protein CASSYSDRIPGYTF. The gene calls are TRBV6-5 and TRBJ1-2, with TRBD1 matching over 7 bases. With V trimmed by 0 bases and J by 8 bases, 6 bases remained unmatched. The CDR3 has 14 amino acids. Germline CDR1 MNHEY, CDR2 SVGAGI.